Ten or more counts support the clone carrying this T cell receptor beta chain. The data stem from a study of T-cell reconstitution after alpha-beta-depleted transplantation in children. For TCRbeta, the library was prepared with unique molecular identifiers. TCRdb fed the PCR reads into MiXCR, producing one record per CDR3 protein. The sample yields about 640,000 distinct CDR3 sequences, 15% to 20% seen once. The V gene lost 6 bases and the J gene lost 0 bases, with 8 bases spanning the gap. CDR1 is LNHDA and CDR2 is SQIVND in the germline V gene (reference sequence). This CDR3 contains 13 residues. The specimen comprised PBMCs from the stem cell graft donor, sampled from the stem cell graft. The TCR was taken from a human donor who donated a stem cell graft to a child with acute myeloid leukemia. This chain uses TRBV19 with TRBJ1-1; D possibly corresponds to TRBD1 (5 bases). DNA for the CDR3: TGTGCCAGTAGCGGCAGGGTGAACACTGAAGCTTTCTTT. Its translation is CASSGRVNTEAFF.